What follows are 10 T cell receptor beta chains derived from one specimen sequenced in a study of blood T cell repertoires in COVID-19. TCRdb keeps only in-frame clones here, not all; method: immunoSEQ multiplex PCR. This table holds 59,000 or so clones, roughly 90% found once. What was sequenced was peripheral blood. The receptors originated from a human donor in a cohort sampled during active COVID-19.

The chain recombines TRBV18 with TRBJ2-7; TRBD2 matches at 13 bases. The CDR3 loop spans 15 amino acids. V lost 3 bases to trimming and J lost 4 bases; unmatched junction nucleotides: 3. The germline gives CDR1 KGHSH, CDR2 LQKENI. CDR3 nucleotides: TGTGCCAGCTCACCGCGACTAGCGGGAGGATACGAGCAGTACTTC. The encoded protein is CASSPRLAGGYEQYF.

This chain connects TRBV12-5 to TRBJ2-5, with 7 bases aligning to TRBD1. There are 13 residues in the CDR3. With V trimmed by 8 bases and J by 3 bases, 6 bases remained unmatched. The germline V gene encodes CDR1 LGHNT and CDR2 FRNRAP. Here the CDR3 DNA reads TGTGCTAGTTCGCCCGGGACAGAAGAGACCCAGTACTTC. Its protein product is CASSPGTEETQYF.

V is TRBV6-5 and J is TRBJ2-1; perhaps TRBD2 as D (6 bases). Germline V CDR1 and CDR2: MNHEY, SVGAGI. The CDR3 length is 13 residues. With 8 bases removed from V and 8 bases from J, the gap between germline ends came to 16 bases. The chain's CDR3 is CASSRERAHEQFF. CDR3 nucleotide sequence: TGTGCCAGCTCCCGGGAGAGGGCCCATGAGCAGTTCTTC.

V is TRBV7-8 and J is TRBJ1-5; no clear D. The CDR3 totals 18 residues. The V end lost 5 bases, the J end lost 1 base, and 21 bases lay between the germline ends. Germline CDR1 reads SGHVS; CDR2 reads FQNEAQ. CDR3 sequence: CASSLMRYRGRSNQPQHF. CDR3 nucleotides: TGTGCCAGCAGCCTCATGAGGTACCGGGGTAGGAGCAATCAGCCCCAGCATTTT.

V gene TRBV7-9 combines with J gene TRBJ2-5; possibly TRBD2 for D (7 bases). CDR3 length: 15 amino acids. Trimming removed 0 bases from V and 10 bases from J, with 18 bases in between. Per germline, CDR1 SEHNR and CDR2 FQNEAQ (reference sequence). The CDR3 region is CASSLAEVRGGNQYF. The CDR3 DNA follows: TGTGCCAGCAGCTTAGCGGAGGTCAGGGGAGGGAACCAGTACTTC.

The chain joins TRBV27 to TRBJ2-1; 7 nucleotides line up with TRBD1. V lost 5 bases, J lost 5 bases, and 6 bases stayed unmatched. From germline, CDR1 is MNHEY and CDR2 SMNVEV (reference sequence). The CDR3 covers 14 residues. The CDR3 DNA reads TGTGCCAGCAGTAGACAGGGCCCAGACAATGAGCAGTTCTTC. This sequence encodes CASSRQGPDNEQFF.

The V and J genes are TRBV18 and TRBJ1-5, with 11 positions matching TRBD1. In germline, CDR1 is KGHSH, CDR2 LQKENI. CDR3 length: 19 residues. V was clipped by 3 bases and J by 2 bases; unmatched bases: 12. The chain's CDR3 is CASSPAGQGGGFGNQPQHF. The CDR3 DNA reads as TGTGCCAGCTCACCGGCGGGACAGGGGGGTGGTTTCGGCAATCAGCCCCAGCATTTT.

The J gene is TRBJ2-1, the V gene TRBV19, with 8 nucleotides matching TRBD1. The CDR3 is 14 amino acids. CDR1 LNHDA and CDR2 SQIVND come from the germline V gene (reference sequence). Germline trimming cut 5 bases from V and 9 bases from J; bases unmatched to any gene: 9. CDR3 in amino acids: CASSGQGLVGEQFF. The CDR3 DNA reads TGTGCCAGTAGTGGACAGGGTTTGGTTGGTGAGCAGTTCTTC.

The table lists this clone with a few counts. J is TRBJ1-2 and V is TRBV6-5; possible D gene TRBD1, 5 bases. Germline CDR1 reads MNHEY; CDR2 reads SVGAGI. Trimming shortened V by 6 bases and J by 3 bases, and 17 bases separated the two germline ends. CDR3 length: 15 residues. CDR3 residues: CASSRRGGMDYGYTF. The CDR3 bases are TGTGCCAGCAGCCGGCGGGGGGGGATGGACTATGGCTACACCTTC.

The chain joins TRBV24-1 to TRBJ2-7, with D uncertain. V lost 4 bases and J lost 6, with 9 bases in between. CDR1 KGHDR and CDR2 SFDVKD come from the germline V gene. CDR3 length: 12 residues. The CDR3 DNA reads as TGTGCCACCAGTGACCCTCCCGGCGAGCAGTACTTC. Translating gives CATSDPPGEQYF.